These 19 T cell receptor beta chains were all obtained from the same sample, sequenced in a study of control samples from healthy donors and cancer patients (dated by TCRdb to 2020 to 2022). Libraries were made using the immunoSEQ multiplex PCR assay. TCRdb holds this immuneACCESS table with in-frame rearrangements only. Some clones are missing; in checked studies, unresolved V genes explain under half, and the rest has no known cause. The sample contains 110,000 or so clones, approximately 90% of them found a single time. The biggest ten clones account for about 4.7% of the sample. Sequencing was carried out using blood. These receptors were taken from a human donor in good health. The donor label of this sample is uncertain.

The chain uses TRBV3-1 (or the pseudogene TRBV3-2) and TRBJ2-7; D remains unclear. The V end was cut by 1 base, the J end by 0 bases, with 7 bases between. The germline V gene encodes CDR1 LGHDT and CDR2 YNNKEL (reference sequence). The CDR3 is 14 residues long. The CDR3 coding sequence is TGTGCCAGCAGCCAAGGGGCAGCCTCCTACGAGCAGTACTTC. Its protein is CASSQGAASYEQYF.

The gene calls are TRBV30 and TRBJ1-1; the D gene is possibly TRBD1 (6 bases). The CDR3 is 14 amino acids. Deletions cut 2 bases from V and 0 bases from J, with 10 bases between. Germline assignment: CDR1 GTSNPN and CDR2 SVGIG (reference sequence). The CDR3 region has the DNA TGTGCCTGGAGTTGGCAGGGGATGAACACTGAAGCTTTCTTT. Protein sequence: CAWSWQGMNTEAFF.

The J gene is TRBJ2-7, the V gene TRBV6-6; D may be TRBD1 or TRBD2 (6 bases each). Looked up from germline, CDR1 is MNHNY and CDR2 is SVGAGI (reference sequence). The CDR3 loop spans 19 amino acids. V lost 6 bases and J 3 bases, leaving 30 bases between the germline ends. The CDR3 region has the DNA TGTGCCAGCAGCTTGGGGGGCGGCAGGCTCGCCTTTTACAGCTACGAGCAGTACTTC. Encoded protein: CASSLGGGRLAFYSYEQYF.

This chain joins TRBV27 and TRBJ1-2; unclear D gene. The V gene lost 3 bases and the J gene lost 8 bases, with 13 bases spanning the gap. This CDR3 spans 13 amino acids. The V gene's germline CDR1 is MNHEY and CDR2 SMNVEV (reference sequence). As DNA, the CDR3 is TGTGCCAGCAGTTTCCTCTCCGGGGAAGGCTACACCTTC. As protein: CASSFLSGEGYTF.

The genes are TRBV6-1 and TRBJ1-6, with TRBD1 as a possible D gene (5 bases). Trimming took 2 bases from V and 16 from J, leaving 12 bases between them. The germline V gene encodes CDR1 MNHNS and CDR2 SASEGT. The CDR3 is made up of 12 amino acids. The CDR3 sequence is CASSEQGSWLHF. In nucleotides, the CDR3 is TGTGCCAGCAGTGAACAGGGATCTTGGCTCCACTTT.

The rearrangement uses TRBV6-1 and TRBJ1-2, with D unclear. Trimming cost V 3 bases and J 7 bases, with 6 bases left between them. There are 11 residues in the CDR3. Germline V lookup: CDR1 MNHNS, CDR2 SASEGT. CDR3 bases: TGTGCCAGCAGTGACGGCTTTGGCTACACCTTC. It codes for CASSDGFGYTF.

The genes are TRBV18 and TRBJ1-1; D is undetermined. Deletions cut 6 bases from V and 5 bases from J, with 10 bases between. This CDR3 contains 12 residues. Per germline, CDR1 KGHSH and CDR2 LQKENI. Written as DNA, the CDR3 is TGTGCCAGCTCCCCTACCCGAACTGAAGCTTTCTTT. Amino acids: CASSPTRTEAFF.

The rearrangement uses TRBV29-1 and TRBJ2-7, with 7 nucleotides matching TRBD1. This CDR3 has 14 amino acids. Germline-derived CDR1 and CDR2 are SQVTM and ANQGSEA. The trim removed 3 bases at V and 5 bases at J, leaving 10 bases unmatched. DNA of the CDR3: TGCAGCGTTGACAGGGGGTCGCTAGGCGACGAGCAGTACTTC. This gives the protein CSVDRGSLGDEQYF.

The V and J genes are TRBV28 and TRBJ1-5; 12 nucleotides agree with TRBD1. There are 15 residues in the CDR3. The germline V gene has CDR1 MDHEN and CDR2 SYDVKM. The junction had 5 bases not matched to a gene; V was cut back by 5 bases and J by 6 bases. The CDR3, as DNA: TGTGCCAGCAGTGGGGACAGGGGGCCTGGTCAGCCCCAGCATTTT. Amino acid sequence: CASSGDRGPGQPQHF.

The CDR3 is CASSSGPSRSETQYF. In nucleotides, the CDR3 is TGTGCCAGCAGCTCGGGCCCTTCCCGGTCGGAGACCCAGTACTTC. The chain recombines TRBV13 with TRBJ2-5; D not certain. This CDR3 has 15 amino acids. V dropped 4 bases and J dropped 5 bases, with 17 bases sitting between them. Germline V lookup: CDR1 PRHDT, CDR2 FYEKMQ (reference sequence). Full variable domain (remainder filled in from reference TRBV13 and TRBJ2-5): AAGVIQSPRHLIKEKRETATLKCYPIPRHDTVYWYQQGPGQDPQFLISFYEKMQSDKGSIPDRFSAQQFSDYHSELNMSSLELGDSALYFCASSSGPSRSETQYFGPGTRLLVL.

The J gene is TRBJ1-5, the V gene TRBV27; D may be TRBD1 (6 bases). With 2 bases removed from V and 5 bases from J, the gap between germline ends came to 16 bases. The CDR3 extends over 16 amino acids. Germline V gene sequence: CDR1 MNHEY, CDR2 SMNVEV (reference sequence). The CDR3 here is CASSLNSAGVDQPQHF. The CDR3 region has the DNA TGTGCCAGCAGTTTAAATTCGGCAGGGGTTGATCAGCCCCAGCATTTT.

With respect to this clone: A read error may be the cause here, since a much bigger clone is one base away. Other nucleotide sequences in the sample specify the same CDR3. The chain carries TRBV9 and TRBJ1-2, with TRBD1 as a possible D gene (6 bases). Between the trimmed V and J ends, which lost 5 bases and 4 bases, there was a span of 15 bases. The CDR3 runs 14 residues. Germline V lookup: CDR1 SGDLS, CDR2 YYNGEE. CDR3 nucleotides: TGTGCCAGCAGAGGGACATCGGACTCCTATGGCTACACCTTC. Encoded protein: CASRGTSDSYGYTF.

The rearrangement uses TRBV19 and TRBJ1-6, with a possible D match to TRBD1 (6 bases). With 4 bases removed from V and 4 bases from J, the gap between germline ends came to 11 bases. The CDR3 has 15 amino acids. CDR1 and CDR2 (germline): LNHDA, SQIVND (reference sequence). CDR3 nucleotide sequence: TGTGCCAGTAGTAACGCGGGACATTATAATTCACCCCTCCACTTT. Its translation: CASSNAGHYNSPLHF.

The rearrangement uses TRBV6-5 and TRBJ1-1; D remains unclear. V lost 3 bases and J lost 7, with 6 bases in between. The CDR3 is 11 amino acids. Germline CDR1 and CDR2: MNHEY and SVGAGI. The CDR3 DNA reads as TGTGCCAGCAGTTATCGTGGTGAAGCTTTCTTT. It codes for CASSYRGEAFF.

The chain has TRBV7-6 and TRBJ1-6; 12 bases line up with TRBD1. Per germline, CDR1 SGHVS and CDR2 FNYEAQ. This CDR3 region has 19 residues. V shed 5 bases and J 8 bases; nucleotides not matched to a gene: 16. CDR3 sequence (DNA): TGTGCCAGCAGCATACCGGGACAGGGGGCCCCCCTTGGTGATTCACCCCTCCACTTT. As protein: CASSIPGQGAPLGDSPLHF.

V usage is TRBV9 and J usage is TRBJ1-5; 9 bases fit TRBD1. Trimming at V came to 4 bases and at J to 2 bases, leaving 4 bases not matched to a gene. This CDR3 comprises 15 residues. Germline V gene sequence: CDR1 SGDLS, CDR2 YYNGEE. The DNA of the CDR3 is TGTGCCAGCAGCCTGGGACAGGGACGCAATCAGCCCCAGCATTTT. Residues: CASSLGQGRNQPQHF.

The CDR3 bases are TGTGCCAGCAGTATGACACACCTGGACGAGCAGTACTTC. Encoded protein: CASSMTHLDEQYF. The V gene is TRBV25-1, the J gene TRBJ2-7; D unresolved. There are 13 residues in the CDR3. The germline CDR1 and CDR2 sequences are MGHDK and SYGVNS. Trimming cost V 5 bases and J 5 bases, with 13 bases left between them.

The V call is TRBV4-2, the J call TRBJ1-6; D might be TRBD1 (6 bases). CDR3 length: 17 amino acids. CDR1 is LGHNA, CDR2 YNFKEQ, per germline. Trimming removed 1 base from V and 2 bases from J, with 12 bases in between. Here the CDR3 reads CASSQVARGAYNSPLHF. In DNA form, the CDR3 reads TGTGCCAGCAGCCAAGTTGCCAGGGGTGCCTATAATTCACCCCTCCACTTT.

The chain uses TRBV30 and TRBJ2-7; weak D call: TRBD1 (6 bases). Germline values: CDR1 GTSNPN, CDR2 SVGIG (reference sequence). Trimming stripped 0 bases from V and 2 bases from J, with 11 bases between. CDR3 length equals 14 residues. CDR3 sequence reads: CAWSVRGGPYEQYF. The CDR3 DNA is TGTGCCTGGAGTGTACGTGGGGGCCCCTACGAGCAGTACTTC.